One and the same sample provided the 14 T cell receptor beta chains below, sequenced in a study of shared clonotypes between healthy human individuals. Sequencing was performed with immunoSEQ multiplex PCR; in TCRdb, only in-frame clones are kept and a portion is missing. The table records 950,000 to 1,100,000 clones, approximately 72% of them present only once. The sequencing sample was made of memory CD4+ T cells sorted from blood. The subset is: CD45RA-negative fraction. The receptors come from a man aged 18 to 29 in good health.

This chain uses TRBV19 with TRBJ1-6; D perhaps matches TRBD1 (5 bases). This CDR3 comprises 14 residues. V lost 2 bases and J 4 bases, leaving 6 bases between the germline ends. CDR1 and CDR2 from the germline V gene are LNHDA and SQIVND (reference sequence). CDR3 nucleotide sequence: TGTGCCAGTAGTATACAGGGATATAATTCACCCCTCCACTTT. Translation gives CASSIQGYNSPLHF. The full variable domain, its missing parts supplied by reference TRBV19 and TRBJ1-6, is DGGITQSPKYLFRKEGQNVTLSCEQNLNHDAMYWYRQDPGQGLRLIYYSQIVNDFQKGDIAEGYSVSREKKESFPLTVTSAQKNPTAFYLCASSIQGYNSPLHFGNGTRLTVT.

The chain recombines TRBV27 with TRBJ2-7, with TRBD1 matching over 8 bases. Trimming cost V 8 bases and J 6 bases; bases outside gene matches: 9. This CDR3 is 13 amino acids long. CDR1 is MNHEY and CDR2 is SMNVEV in the germline V gene (reference sequence). Here the CDR3 DNA reads TGTGCCAGCGGCCAACAGGGGGACCGCGAGCAGTACTTC. Translating it yields CASGQQGDREQYF.

The J gene is TRBJ2-3, the V gene TRBV27; 7 positions match TRBD2. The CDR3 loop spans 16 amino acids. The V and J ends lost 0 bases and 1 base, in that order; junction bases with no gene match: 4. Per germline, CDR1 MNHEY and CDR2 SMNVEV (reference sequence). The CDR3 here is CASSLSSRGGTDTQYF. The CDR3 DNA reads as TGTGCCAGCAGTTTATCGAGTCGGGGGGGCACAGATACGCAGTATTTT.

This clone turned up a few times. The CDR3 region is CASSQTHGQPQHF. The DNA of the CDR3 is TGTGCCAGCAGCCAAACCCATGGTCAGCCCCAGCATTTT. The rearrangement joins TRBV7-2 to TRBJ1-5, with no clear D. This CDR3 region has 13 residues. V dropped 5 bases and J dropped 6 bases, with 11 bases sitting between them. Germline CDR1 SGHTA, CDR2 FQGNSA. The variable domain in full, completed from reference TRBV7-2 and TRBJ1-5, reads GAGVSQSPSNKVTEKGKDVELRCDPISGHTALYWYRQSLGQGLEFLIYFQGNSAPDKSGLPSDRFSAERTGGSVSTLTIQRTQQEDSAVYLCASSQTHGQPQHFGDGTRLSIL.

As to this clone: A much more abundant neighbour one base away suggests this may be a read error. The V call is TRBV6-5, the J call TRBJ2-1, with 7 bases matching TRBD1. The CDR3 totals 13 residues. CDR1 is MNHEY and CDR2 is SVGAGI in the germline V gene. Trimming cost V 5 bases and J 2 bases; bases outside gene matches: 0. The CDR3 is CASSQGAYNEQFF. CDR3 bases: TGTGCCAGCAGTCAGGGGGCCTACAATGAGCAGTTCTTC.

This chain joins TRBV5-4 and TRBJ2-3; 10 nucleotides agree with TRBD2. Germline V gene lookup returns CDR1 SGHNT and CDR2 YYREEE (reference sequence). The ends lost 4 bases at V and 4 bases at J; junction bases unmatched: 3. This CDR3 is 14 amino acids long. The CDR3 sequence is CASSVTSGADTQYF. The CDR3 bases are TGTGCCAGCAGCGTTACTAGCGGGGCAGATACGCAGTATTTT.

V and J are TRBV18 and TRBJ2-5; tentative D call: TRBD1 (6 bases). The CDR3 has 16 amino acids. V was trimmed by 4 bases and J by 0 bases, leaving 15 bases between them. Germline values: CDR1 KGHSH, CDR2 LQKENI. As DNA, the CDR3 is TGTGCCAGCTCACTTACAGGGTTGGGGTACCAAGAGACCCAGTACTTC. It encodes CASSLTGLGYQETQYF.

The V and J genes are TRBV10-3 and TRBJ2-5; 11 nucleotides align to TRBD2. Trimming removed 6 bases from V and 4 bases from J; junction bases left unmatched: 7. CDR3 length: 15 amino acids. The germline gives CDR1 ENHRY, CDR2 SYGVKD. The CDR3 is CAISEGTSGGETQYF. In nucleotides, the CDR3 is TGTGCCATCAGCGAAGGGACTAGCGGAGGAGAGACCCAGTACTTC.

Only one count was recorded for this clone. This chain connects TRBV28 to TRBJ1-5; 10 nucleotides line up with TRBD1. The CDR3 totals 14 residues. V gave up 7 bases and J gave up 6 bases; unmatched junction bases: 6. Per the germline V gene, CDR1 is MDHEN and CDR2 is SYDVKM. CDR3 bases: TGTGCCAGCACCCCGACAGGGGGCGGTCAGCCCCAGCATTTT. Encoded protein: CASTPTGGGQPQHF.

The rearrangement links TRBV2 to TRBJ2-7, with TRBD1 identical over 7 bases. Germline loops: CDR1 SNHLY, CDR2 FYNNEI. The ends lost 7 bases at V and 3 bases at J; junction bases unmatched: 12. This CDR3 spans 15 amino acids. The CDR3 sequence: CASTPEAGGVYEQYF. The CDR3 coding sequence is TGTGCCAGCACCCCCGAGGCAGGGGGAGTCTACGAGCAGTACTTC.

The chain combines TRBV5-6 with TRBJ1-2; maybe TRBD1 (5 bases). Trimming left V 3 bases short and J 4 bases short, with 19 bases between. The CDR3 runs to 16 residues. CDR1 is SGHDT, CDR2 YYEEEE, per germline. The CDR3 coding sequence is TGTGCCAGCAGCTACCCCCCCCGGGGGGGGATCTATGGCTACACCTTC. It codes for CASSYPPRGGIYGYTF.

The rearrangement joins TRBV6-6 to TRBJ1-1; no reliable D call. V gave up 4 bases and J gave up 3 bases, with 15 bases separating them. This CDR3 region has 15 residues. Germline CDR1 reads MNHNY; CDR2 reads SVGAGI (reference sequence). CDR3 amino acids: CASSSGSGRDTEAFF. DNA of the CDR3: TGTGCCAGCAGTTCGGGGTCCGGTCGGGACACTGAAGCTTTCTTT.

The gene calls are TRBV6-5 and TRBJ2-7, with D tentatively TRBD2 (5 bases). The V gene lost 8 bases and the J gene lost 0 bases, with 5 bases spanning the gap. Germline values: CDR1 MNHEY, CDR2 SVGAGI. The CDR3 consists of 11 residues. CDR3 coding DNA: TGTGCCAGCGGGAGCTCCTACGAGCAGTACTTC. The encoded protein is CASGSSYEQYF.

CDR3 amino acids: CASSPWTGKTTEAFF. The CDR3, as DNA: TGTGCCAGCAGCCCATGGACAGGGAAGACGACTGAAGCTTTCTTT. The J gene is TRBJ1-1, the V gene TRBV13, with 8 positions matching TRBD1. Per germline, CDR1 PRHDT and CDR2 FYEKMQ (reference sequence). The trim removed 5 bases at V and 5 bases at J, leaving 10 bases unmatched. The CDR3 has 15 residues.